A selection of T cell receptor beta chains follows, all from one sample in a study of T cell repertoires in cytomegalovirus infection. TCRdb processed the reads anew with MiXCR; each CDR3 protein has one entry. The data contain just over 150,000 distinct CDR3 sequences, about a quarter of them singletons. Sequenced: PBMCs. The receptors were gathered from a human donor in good health (CMV status not recorded). Some clones in this sample may be carry-over from other donors' samples. CDR3s include the opening cysteine and the closing phenylalanine or tryptophan. Each record gives: CDR3 protein, CDR3 DNA, J gene, V gene, clone size, D gene, CDR3 length. A D gene is named only where the DNA matches it firmly. Some rows have no size entry. The others give once, few or many, or a class for an expanded clone.

CASSSRRGKNIQYF	TGTGCCAGCAGTTCCCGACGGGGCAAAAACATTCAGTACTTC	TRBJ2-4	TRBV28	few	NA	14
CASSLTGNSGTDTQYF	TGTGCCAGCAGTTTAACGGGGAATTCCGGCACAGATACGCAGTATTTT	TRBJ2-3	TRBV28	NA	NA	16
CATTSGTAGGWQPQHF	TGTGCCACCACCTCCGGGACAGCGGGCGGATGGCAGCCCCAGCATTTT	TRBJ1-5	TRBV28	many	TRBD1	16
CASSFGVFSGANVLTF	TGCGCCAGCAGCTTCGGCGTCTTCTCTGGGGCCAACGTCCTGACTTTC	TRBJ2-6	TRBV5-1	NA	NA	16
CASSLRTGVRNTEAFF	TGTGCCAGCAGTCTCAGGACAGGCGTACGGAACACTGAAGCTTTCTTT	TRBJ1-1	TRBV28	many	TRBD1	16
CASSFSGDGELFF	TGTGCCAGCAGTTTCAGCGGGGACGGGGAGCTGTTTTTT	TRBJ2-2	TRBV12-3/TRBV12-4	many	TRBD2	13
CASSDGGVRQPQHF	TGTGCCAGCAGCGATGGGGGGGTACGGCAGCCCCAGCATTTT	TRBJ1-5	TRBV5-5	NA	NA	14
CSVMRASGRVETQYF	TGCAGCGTCATGCGGGCTAGCGGGAGGGTAGAGACCCAGTACTTC	TRBJ2-5	TRBV29-1	NA	TRBD2	15
CASSLPRGTLAKNIQYF	TGTGCCAGCAGCCTCCCAAGGGGGACCCTAGCCAAAAACATTCAGTACTTC	TRBJ2-4	TRBV12-3/TRBV12-4	NA	NA	17
CASSLAQGRRYEQYF	TGTGCCAGCAGCTTAGCCCAGGGTCGGCGTTACGAGCAGTACTTC	TRBJ2-7	TRBV7-6	few	NA	15
CSVDIQGFTGELFF	TGCAGCGTTGATATACAGGGGTTCACCGGGGAGCTGTTTTTT	TRBJ2-2	TRBV29-1	few	TRBD1	14
CASFPGTGGYEQYF	TGTGCCAGCTTTCCCGGGACAGGGGGATACGAGCAGTACTTC	TRBJ2-7	TRBV28	many	TRBD1	14
CASSITGGTPNQPQHF	TGTGCCAGTAGTATTACGGGGGGGACACCAAATCAACCCCAGCATTTT	TRBJ1-5	TRBV19	NA	NA	16
CASSIGLVHEQFF	TGTGCCAGCAGCATCGGACTAGTTCATGAGCAGTTCTTC	TRBJ2-1	TRBV7-3	few	TRBD2	13